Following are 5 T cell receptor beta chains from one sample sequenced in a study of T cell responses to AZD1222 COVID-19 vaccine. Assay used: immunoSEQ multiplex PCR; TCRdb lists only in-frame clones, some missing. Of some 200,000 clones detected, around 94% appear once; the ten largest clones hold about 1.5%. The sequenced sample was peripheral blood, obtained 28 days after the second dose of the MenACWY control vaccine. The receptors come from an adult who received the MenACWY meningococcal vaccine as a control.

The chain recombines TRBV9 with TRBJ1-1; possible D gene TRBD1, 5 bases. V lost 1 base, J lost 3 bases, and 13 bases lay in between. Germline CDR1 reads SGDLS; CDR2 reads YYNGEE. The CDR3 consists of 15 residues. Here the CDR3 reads CASSVRGEAYTEAFF. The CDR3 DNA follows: TGTGCCAGCAGCGTAAGAGGGGAGGCCTACACTGAAGCTTTCTTT. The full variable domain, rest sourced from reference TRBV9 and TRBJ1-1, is DSGVTQTPKHLITATGQRVTLRCSPRSGDLSVYWYQQSLDQGLQFLIQYYNGEERAKGNILERFSAQQFPDLHSELNLSSLELGDSALYFCASSVRGEAYTEAFFGQGTRLTVV.

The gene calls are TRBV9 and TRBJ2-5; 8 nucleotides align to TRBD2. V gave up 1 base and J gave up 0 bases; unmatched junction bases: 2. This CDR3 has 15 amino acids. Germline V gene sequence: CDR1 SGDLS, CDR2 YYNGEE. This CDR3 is CASSVSGGYQETQYF. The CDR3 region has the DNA TGTGCCAGCAGCGTAAGCGGGGGCTACCAAGAGACCCAGTACTTC.

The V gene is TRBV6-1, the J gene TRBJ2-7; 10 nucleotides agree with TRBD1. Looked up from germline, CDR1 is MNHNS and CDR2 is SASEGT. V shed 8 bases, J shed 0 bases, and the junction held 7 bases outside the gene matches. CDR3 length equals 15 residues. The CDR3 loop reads CASQSRDRGSYEQYF. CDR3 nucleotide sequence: TGTGCCAGCCAGAGCCGGGACAGGGGCTCCTACGAGCAGTACTTC.

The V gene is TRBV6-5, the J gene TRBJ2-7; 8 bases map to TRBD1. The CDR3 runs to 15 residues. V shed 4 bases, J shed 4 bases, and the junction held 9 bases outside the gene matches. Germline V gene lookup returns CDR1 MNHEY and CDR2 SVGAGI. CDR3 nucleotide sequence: TGTGCCAGCAGTTCATCAGGGGGCCTTTTATACGAGCAGTACTTC. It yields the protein CASSSSGGLLYEQYF.

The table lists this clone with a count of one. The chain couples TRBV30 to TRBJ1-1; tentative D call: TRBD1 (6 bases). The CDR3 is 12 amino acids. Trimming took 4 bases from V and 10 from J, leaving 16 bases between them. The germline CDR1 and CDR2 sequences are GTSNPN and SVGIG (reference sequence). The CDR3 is CAWTPSGAAAFF. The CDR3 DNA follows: TGTGCCTGGACCCCCTCGGGGGCCGCAGCTTTCTTT.